The 15 T cell receptor beta chains given below trace back to one sample, sequenced in a study of T cell clonality in common variable immunodeficiency. Assay: immunoSEQ multiplex PCR; the TCRdb copy retains only in-frame clones and omits some. The table lists about 37,000 clones, with no singletons. Sequencing was performed on peripheral blood mononuclear cells. Every receptor here comes from a person aged 18 to 70 in good health.

This clone appeared many times. Read sequence stops 3 residues before the CDR3 end, and the germline J gene provides the missing end. The chain combines TRBV9 with TRBJ2-1; 8 bases fit TRBD2. CDR3 length: 17 amino acids. CDR1 is SGDLS, CDR2 YYNGEE, per germline. Trimming took 3 bases from V and 7 from J; bases not matched to a gene: 15. CDR3 protein: CASSAPSGGLIFNEQFF. CDR3 bases read: TGTGCCAGCAGCGCGCCCTCGGGGGGGCTTATTTTTAATGAG.

This clone was counted ten times or more. Sequencing ends 3 residues short of the CDR3 end; the germline J gene provides the rest. The chain combines TRBV7-2 with TRBJ1-2; no reliable D call. Trimming shortened V by 3 bases and J by 2 bases, and 7 bases separated the two germline ends. Germline loops: CDR1 SGHTA, CDR2 FQGNSA. CDR3 length: 13 residues. Partial CDR3 DNA: TGTGCCAGCAGCTTGGGCCAGAACTATGGC. Protein product: CASSLGQNYG. The complete CDR3 sequence is CASSLGQNYGYTF.

The sequenced part of the CDR3 DNA is TGTGCCAGCAGTGAATCAGGGGTCTATGGC. It is translated as CASSESGVYG. The whole CDR3 protein is CASSESGVYGYTF. This chain joins TRBV25-1 and TRBJ1-2; TRBD1 might be the D (6 bases). The CDR3 end lies 3 residues beyond the end of the read and is filled in from the germline J gene. The CDR3 totals 13 residues. Germline values: CDR1 MGHDK, CDR2 SYGVNS. The ends were cut back, 1 base at V and 4 bases at J, with 7 bases in the middle.

This clone was detected many times. The sequenced fragment ends 3 residues before the CDR3 boundary, so the rest is inferred from the germline J gene. The J gene is TRBJ1-4, the V gene TRBV29-1; maybe TRBD1 (6 bases). CDR1 and CDR2 (germline): SQVTM, ANQGSEA. This CDR3 is 11 amino acids long. Trimming took 8 bases from V and 6 from J, leaving 10 bases between them. The part of the CDR3 DNA that was read is TGCAGCACCCGGACAGATGAAAAA. Residues: CSTRTDEK. The whole CDR3 sequence reads CSTRTDEKLFF.

This clone was seen at least ten times. The read ends 3 residues before the CDR3 terminus; that terminus is restored from the germline J gene. The chain uses TRBV4-2 and TRBJ2-1; D is unresolved. Trimming stripped 3 bases from V and 7 bases from J, with 10 bases between. The CDR3 extends over 13 amino acids. Germline V gene lookup returns CDR1 LGHNA and CDR2 YNFKEQ. CDR3 DNA (partial): TGTGCCAGCAGCCAGGTCTCAACTAATGAG. The encoded protein is CASSQVSTNE. The whole CDR3 sequence reads CASSQVSTNEQFF.

Many counts were recorded for this clone. The CDR3 end is not reached by the read, which stops 3 residues before it; the germline J gene fills it in. This chain links TRBV20-1 with TRBJ2-4, with 9 bases identical to TRBD2. This CDR3 is built from 15 residues. V dropped 4 bases and J dropped 8; count of bases not matched to a gene: 12. Germline V gene lookup returns CDR1 DFQATT and CDR2 SNEGSKA (reference sequence). The CDR3 region is CSATRRRGGLDIQYF. Partial CDR3 DNA: TGCAGTGCTACCCGCCGGCGGGGGGGCCTTGACATT.

This clone has a count of ten or more. The CDR3 end is not reached by the read, which stops 3 residues before it; the germline J gene fills it in. The chain uses TRBV6-1 and TRBJ2-7; no definite D call. V was clipped by 2 bases and J by 2 bases, with 10 bases between them. The CDR3 consists of 14 residues. From germline, CDR1 is MNHNS and CDR2 SASEGT. CDR3 bases read: TGTGCCAGCAGTGAACGAGACACCGCCTACGAG. This sequence encodes CASSERDTAYE. The entire CDR3 protein reads CASSERDTAYEQYF.

This clone was detected ten times or more. The read falls 3 residues short of the CDR3 end, and the missing part is taken from the germline J gene. The chain has TRBV13 and TRBJ2-7; possibly TRBD1 for D (5 bases). V was pared by 0 bases and J by 5 bases, with 8 bases between. Germline CDR1 PRHDT, CDR2 FYEKMQ (reference sequence). The CDR3 spans 13 residues. Here the CDR3 reads CASSLGGHDEQYF. CDR3 DNA, as far as it was read: TGTGCCAGCAGCTTAGGGGGGCATGACGAG.

This clone was counted at least ten times. The read gets to within 3 residues of the CDR3 end, and the germline J gene fills in the rest. J is TRBJ2-5 and V is TRBV19; 8 bases are shared with TRBD1. V lost 1 base to trimming and J lost 4 bases; unmatched junction nucleotides: 11. CDR1 LNHDA and CDR2 SQIVND come from the germline V gene (reference sequence). The CDR3 covers 17 residues. The CDR3 here is CASSIGRDRGGRETQYF. Partial CDR3 DNA: TGTGCCAGTAGTATAGGCCGTGACAGGGGTGGGCGAGAGACC.

This clone was seen ten or more times. From the germline J gene comes the end of the CDR3, since the read stops 3 residues before it. The genes are TRBV15 and TRBJ1-2, with TRBD1 matching 7 bases. CDR1 and CDR2 (germline): LNHNV, YYDKDF (reference sequence). Germline trimming cut 0 bases from V and 6 bases from J; bases unmatched to any gene: 16. This CDR3 is built from 18 residues. Partial CDR3 DNA: TGTGCCACCAGCAGAGATTGGTTTGAGGGGGCGCGTAAAGATGGC. It specifies CATSRDWFEGARKDG. The whole CDR3 reads CATSRDWFEGARKDGYTF.

The table lists this clone with a few counts. The read ends 3 residues shy of where the CDR3 ends; the end is completed using the germline J gene. The rearrangement links TRBV7-6 to TRBJ1-1; the match to TRBD1 covers 7 bases. Germline V gene data show CDR1 as SGHVS and CDR2 as FNYEAQ. Germline trimming cut 1 base from V and 2 bases from J; bases unmatched to any gene: 10. The CDR3 extends over 17 amino acids. This chain's CDR3 is CASSLEGRGNINTEAFF. Incomplete CDR3 DNA: TGTGCCAGCAGCTTAGAGGGCAGGGGGAATATCAACACTGAA. The full variable domain, its missing parts supplied by reference TRBV7-6 and TRBJ1-1, is GAGVSQSPRYKVTKRGQDVALRCDPISGHVSLYWYRQALGQGPEFLTYFNYEAQQDKSGLPNDRFSAERPEGSISTLTIQRTEQRDSAMYRCASSLEGRGNINTEAFFGQGTRLTVV.

Regarding this clone: Coverage ceases 3 residues before the CDR3 finishes, and the germline J gene fills in the end. J is TRBJ2-1 and V is TRBV20-1; 7 positions agree with TRBD2. The CDR3 runs 15 residues. Per germline, CDR1 DFQATT and CDR2 SNEGSKA (reference sequence). The V and J ends lost 0 bases and 8 bases, in that order; junction bases with no gene match: 10. CDR3 DNA (partial): TGCAGTGCTAGAGAGGGCGGGAGAGACCTTTATGAG. Encoded protein: CSAREGGRDLYE. The CDR3 as a whole reads CSAREGGRDLYEQFF.

This clone has at least ten counts. The observed sequence ends 3 residues before the CDR3 terminus, with the missing tail filled in from the germline J gene. The rearrangement links TRBV10-3 to TRBJ2-7; D unresolved. This CDR3 has 14 amino acids. The ends were cut back, 3 bases at V and 3 bases at J, with 12 bases in the middle. In germline, CDR1 is ENHRY, CDR2 SYGVKD. The chain's CDR3 is CAISDQKGLYEQYF. Partial CDR3 DNA: TGTGCCATCAGTGACCAGAAGGGCCTCTACGAG.

This clone has a count of ten or more. The read comes to an end 3 residues before the CDR3 does, leaving the germline J gene to fill in the end. V gene TRBV5-5 combines with J gene TRBJ2-5; TRBD2 agrees at 7 bases. V was clipped by 3 bases and J by 1 base; unmatched bases: 0. Germline loops: CDR1 SGHKS, CDR2 YYEKEE (reference sequence). CDR3 length: 13 residues. Here the CDR3 reads CASSSGGQETQYF. CDR3 bases read: TGTGCCAGCAGCTCGGGGGGCCAAGAGACC.

To note about this clone: An end of the junction differs from the germline gene, which may be a read error. The read terminates 3 residues before the CDR3 end, so the remaining end is supplied by the germline J gene. The chain recombines TRBV11-1 with TRBJ2-1; no reliable D call. This CDR3 is 11 amino acids long. Germline lookup yields CDR1 SGHAT and CDR2 FQDESV (reference sequence). The CDR3 protein is CASSVAGEQFF. CDR3 DNA (partial): TGTGCCAGCAGCGTAGCCGGTGAG.